This is a list of T cell receptor beta chains from one sample in a study of early T cells in non-severe SARS-CoV-2 infection. TCRdb itself ran the 5' RACE reads through MiXCR, one entry per CDR3 protein. The data show about 59,000 distinct CDR3 sequences, approximately 13% seen once. This specimen consisted of whole blood, obtained at baseline. Source of these receptors: an adult who was a healthcare worker with PCR-confirmed SARS-CoV-2 infection or an uninfected control (not recorded which). The CDR3 runs from the conserved cysteine through the conserved F or W. Each record gives: D gene, clone size, V gene, J gene, CDR3 protein, CDR3 DNA. The D gene is left open where the match is weak. Size is omitted from some rows. Given values are once, few, many or a class for expanded clones.

TRBD2	few	TRBV30	TRBJ2-1	CAWNAGVGDNEQFF	TGTGCCTGGAACGCGGGAGTGGGAGACAATGAGCAGTTCTTC
TRBD1	.	TRBV4-2	TRBJ2-7	CASSQGAGGQTYEQYF	TGTGCCAGCAGCCAAGGGGCAGGGGGACAGACCTACGAGCAGTACTTC
.	few	TRBV27	TRBJ1-4	CASSLVATNEKLFF	TGTGCCAGCAGTTTAGTGGCAACTAATGAAAAACTGTTTTTT
.	many	TRBV28	TRBJ2-7	CASSFGESYEQYF	TGTGCCAGCAGTTTCGGGGAATCCTACGAGCAGTACTTC
.	few	TRBV10-1	TRBJ2-7	CARSPGDLSYEQYF	TGCGCCAGATCTCCAGGGGACCTCTCCTACGAGCAGTACTTC
.	few	TRBV20-1	TRBJ1-5	CSARRPTGNQPQHF	TGCAGTGCTAGGCGGCCCACAGGTAATCAGCCCCAGCATTTT
TRBD2	few	TRBV27	TRBJ2-5	CASSLGPPGLAGEKVETQYF	TGTGCCAGCAGTTTAGGGCCCCCGGGACTAGCGGGGGAGAAAGTAGAGACCCAGTACTTC
.	few	TRBV28	TRBJ2-7	CASKIQPGATYEQYF	TGTGCCAGCAAAATACAGCCCGGAGCAACCTACGAGCAGTACTTC
.	few	TRBV2	TRBJ1-4	CASSEDPRGELFF	TGTGCCAGCAGTGAAGACCCCCGTGGGGAACTGTTTTTT
TRBD1	.	TRBV29-1	TRBJ2-2	CSVTDRVGYTGELFF	TGCAGCGTCACCGACAGGGTAGGGTACACCGGGGAGCTGTTTTTT
.	few	TRBV5-5	TRBJ1-6	CASSLRDPSSYNSPLHF	TGTGCCAGCAGCTTGAGGGATCCCAGCTCCTATAATTCACCCCTCCACTTT
.	.	TRBV4-3	TRBJ2-2	CASSLVSESGELFF	TGCGCCAGCAGCCTCGTCTCCGAGTCCGGGGAGCTGTTTTTT
.	few	TRBV7-3	TRBJ2-7	CASSLQGEASYEQYF	TGTGCCAGCAGCTTACAGGGGGAGGCCTCCTACGAGCAGTACTTC
.	.	TRBV13	TRBJ1-2	CASSLASQGRYGYTF	TGTGCCAGCAGCTTAGCCTCTCAGGGCCGCTATGGCTACACCTTC
.	.	TRBV7-2	TRBJ2-1	CASSLRGGDPLGNEQFF	TGTGCCAGCAGCCTCCGGGGCGGGGACCCCCTGGGCAATGAGCAGTTCTTC
TRBD1	.	TRBV20-1	TRBJ2-7	CSAIHPGGAWEQYF	TGCAGTGCTATTCACCCAGGGGGCGCTTGGGAGCAGTACTTC
TRBD1	.	TRBV3-1	TRBJ1-1	CASSPGQIQSKAFF	TGTGCCAGCAGCCCGGGACAGATTCAGTCTAAGGCTTTCTTT
.	many	TRBV7-6	TRBJ2-1	CASSLAWGTQAPSSYNEQFF	TGTGCCAGCAGCTTAGCGTGGGGAACCCAGGCCCCAAGCTCCTACAATGAGCAGTTCTTC
TRBD1	few	TRBV14	TRBJ2-2	CASSQWTGINTGELFF	TGTGCCAGCAGCCAATGGACAGGGATAAACACCGGGGAGCTGTTTTTT
.	many	TRBV3-1	TRBJ1-1	CASRPSFSNEAFF	TGTGCCAGCAGGCCGAGTTTTAGTAACGAAGCTTTCTTT
.	few	TRBV5-1	TRBJ1-3	CASSQDSSGNTIYF	TGCGCCAGCAGCCAGGACAGCTCTGGAAACACCATATATTTT
.	.	TRBV7-2	TRBJ2-3	CASSLYGRISTDTQYF	TGTGCCAGCAGCTTATATGGTAGAATAAGCACAGATACGCAGTATTTT
.	many	TRBV20-1	TRBJ1-5	CSPSGQLNQPQHF	TGCAGCCCGTCCGGGCAGCTCAATCAGCCCCAGCATTTT
.	few	TRBV7-2	TRBJ1-4	CASSYRAGEKLFF	TGTGCCAGCAGCTACAGGGCTGGTGAAAAACTGTTTTTT
.	many	TRBV28	TRBJ1-2	CASMGSGYGYTF	TGTGCCAGCATGGGGAGTGGGTATGGCTACACCTTC
TRBD2	many	TRBV7-2	TRBJ2-4	CASSSNLAGKRRDIQYF	TGTGCCAGCAGCTCGAATCTAGCGGGGAAGCGTAGAGACATTCAGTACTTC
.	.	TRBV11-2	TRBJ2-7	CASSLGTDEQYF	TGTGCCAGCAGCTTAGGGACCGACGAGCAGTACTTC
.	few	TRBV21-1	TRBJ2-5	CASSKDSAREETQYF	TGTGCCAGCAGCAAAGATTCCGCCCGGGAGGAGACCCAGTACTTC